These 13 T cell receptor beta chains were sequenced from one sample in a study of T cell repertoires in cytomegalovirus infection. Each CDR3 protein is one row after TCRdb ran MiXCR on the reads. The sample yields about 890,000 distinct CDR3 sequences, about 33% seen once. These receptors have no identified antigens. The specimen comprised cultured CD8+ T cells from PBMCs, sampled from culture after CMV antigen stimulation. The receptors shown here come from a human donor in good health (CMV status not recorded). Some clones in this sample may be carry-over from other donors' samples.

This clonotype was observed a handful of times. V gene TRBV28 combines with J gene TRBJ2-7; D might be TRBD1 (6 bases). V dropped 5 bases and J dropped 3 bases, with 14 bases sitting between them. Germline V CDR1 and CDR2: MDHEN, SYDVKM. The length of the CDR3 is 14 residues. Here the CDR3 reads CASSPIGQRYEQYV. The CDR3 bases are TGTGCCAGCAGTCCCATTGGACAGCGCTACGAGCAGTACGTC.

V is TRBV27 and J is TRBJ1-1, with no clear D. The CDR3 runs to 14 residues. CDR1 MNHEY and CDR2 SMNVEV come from the germline V gene (reference sequence). V lost 4 bases to trimming and J lost 11 bases, with 20 bases between them. CDR3 protein: CASSSAGLRARAFF. The CDR3, as DNA: TGTGCCAGCAGTTCGGCGGGGTTGAGGGCGCGGGCTTTCTTT.

This clonotype showed up just a few times. DNA for the CDR3: TGTGCCACCGGAGTGCCCGGGGAGCTGTTTTTT. This encodes CATGVPGELFF. This chain joins TRBV24-1 and TRBJ2-2, with D unresolved. CDR1 and CDR2 (germline): KGHDR, SFDVKD. Trimming stripped 9 bases from V and 6 bases from J, with 7 bases between. The CDR3 runs 11 residues.

The chain combines TRBV6-1 with TRBJ2-5; D gene uncertain. The ends were cut back, 3 bases at V and 1 base at J, with 9 bases in the middle. The CDR3 extends over 14 amino acids. Germline V gene lookup returns CDR1 MNHNS and CDR2 SASEGT. The CDR3 DNA is TGTGCCAGCAGTGATCATCAGTTCCAAGAGACCCAGTACTTC. Protein product: CASSDHQFQETQYF.

The V gene is TRBV10-3, the J gene TRBJ2-5; maybe TRBD2 (6 bases). V dropped 5 bases and J dropped 2 bases, with 24 bases sitting between them. The germline CDR1 and CDR2 sequences are ENHRY and SYGVKD. The CDR3 is 18 residues long. For the CDR3, the DNA is TGTGCCATCAGTAACCCAAGGACTATCGGTCGCCAACAAGAGACCCAGTACTTC. Protein: CAISNPRTIGRQQETQYF.

This clonotype was counted ten times or more. J is TRBJ1-5 and V is TRBV6-1; TRBD1 might be the D (6 bases). This CDR3 is 15 amino acids long. V gave up 7 bases and J gave up 7 bases, with 20 bases separating them. Germline V gene data show CDR1 as MNHNS and CDR2 as SASEGT. In DNA, the CDR3 is TGTGCCAGCACTGTTTACAGGGAATCAAAACAGCCCCAGCATTTT. It translates to CASTVYRESKQPQHF.

This clonotype was seen repeatedly, ten times or more. The V gene is TRBV7-9, the J gene TRBJ1-4; D gene uncertain. The V end was cut by 4 bases, the J end by 7 bases, with 16 bases between. From germline, CDR1 is SEHNR and CDR2 FQNEAQ (reference sequence). The CDR3 is made up of 15 amino acids. The CDR3 reads CASSSSREFLEKLFF. The CDR3 DNA is TGTGCCAGCAGCTCTTCGAGGGAGTTTCTTGAAAAACTGTTTTTT.

The V gene is TRBV9, the J gene TRBJ2-2; 9 nucleotides agree with TRBD1. Germline CDR1 SGDLS, CDR2 YYNGEE. Trimming at V came to 4 bases and at J to 5 bases, leaving 9 bases not matched to a gene. The CDR3 covers 16 residues. The CDR3 here is CASSPAGTGLTGELFF. CDR3 in DNA: TGTGCCAGCAGCCCAGCCGGGACAGGGTTAACCGGGGAGCTGTTTTTT.

The chain links TRBV6-2 or TRBV6-3 to TRBJ2-6; the D gene is possibly TRBD2 (6 bases). Germline CDR1 is MNHEY and CDR2 is SVGEGT. V dropped 11 bases and J dropped 0 bases, with 20 bases sitting between them. CDR3 size: 17 residues. The CDR3 DNA reads TGTGCCGGGGGGTCGCCTGGACCGAACTCTGGGGCCAACGTCCTGACTTTC. Translation gives CAGGSPGPNSGANVLTF.

This clonotype was detected many times. V usage is TRBV7-9 and J usage is TRBJ2-1, with D possibly TRBD1 on 6 matching bases. The CDR3 has 13 amino acids. CDR1 and CDR2 (germline): SEHNR, FQNEAQ (reference sequence). The V end lost 5 bases, the J end lost 7 bases, and 12 bases lay between the germline ends. The CDR3 nucleotides are TGTGCCAGCAGCCCTAAGAGGGGGAATGAGCAGTTCTTC. It encodes CASSPKRGNEQFF.

This clonotype has just a few counts. The genes are TRBV28 and TRBJ2-2, with TRBD1 identical over 8 bases. The CDR3 totals 16 residues. The germline gives CDR1 MDHEN, CDR2 SYDVKM. V dropped 1 base and J dropped 2; count of bases not matched to a gene: 3. CDR3: CASSLSGGGNTGELFF. Written as DNA, the CDR3 is TGTGCCAGCAGTTTATCAGGGGGCGGAAACACCGGGGAGCTGTTTTTT.

This clonotype was counted ten times or more. The chain couples TRBV7-9 to TRBJ1-2; D call uncertain. This CDR3 contains 13 residues. Germline CDR1 and CDR2: SEHNR and FQNEAQ (reference sequence). Trimming cost V 3 bases and J 6 bases, with 11 bases left between them. The CDR3 DNA reads as TGTGCCAGCAGCTTGGTTTTGACGGATGGCTACACCTTC. It codes for CASSLVLTDGYTF.

This clonotype was recorded many times. The junction departs from the called germline gene at one end, perhaps through a read error. J is TRBJ2-3 and V is TRBV4-1; 14 bases are shared with TRBD2. In germline, CDR1 is MGHRA, CDR2 YSYEKL. The CDR3 is made up of 16 amino acids. Here the CDR3 reads CASSPRLAGGPDTQYF. Here the CDR3 DNA reads TGTGCCAGCAGCCCGCGACTAGCGGGGGGGCCGGATACGCAGTATTTT.